This T cell receptor (beta chain) came from a study of T cells in Graves' hyperthyroidism and ophthalmopathy. Study observations and caveats: In the analysis, a 13 V-J model separated ophthalmopathy from stable hyperthyroidism.

Germline V gene data show CDR1 as SGHNT and CDR2 as YENEEA. This CDR3 is built from 15 residues. The V end was cut by 6 bases, the J end by 3 bases, with 14 bases between. The source material, RNA transcripts, was used to amplify TCR beta CDR3 regions. The primer set for the first-round RT-PCR of the TCR CDR3 was HTBI. MiXCR, run by TCRdb on the multiplex PCR reads, gives a single entry per CDR3 protein. Here the sample spans roughly 580,000 distinct CDR3 sequences, approximately 14% being singletons. This clonotype came up a few times. The antigen remains undetermined. The clonotype was recovered from a woman aged 30 to 39 with Graves' hyperthyroidism that later progressed to Graves' ophthalmopathy. The chain carries TRBV11-3 and TRBJ2-2; D is perhaps TRBD1 (6 bases). Material: blood. CDR3 bases: TGTGCCAGCAGTCTACAGGGCTCGGACACCGGGGAGCTGTTTTTT. It is translated as CASSLQGSDTGELFF.